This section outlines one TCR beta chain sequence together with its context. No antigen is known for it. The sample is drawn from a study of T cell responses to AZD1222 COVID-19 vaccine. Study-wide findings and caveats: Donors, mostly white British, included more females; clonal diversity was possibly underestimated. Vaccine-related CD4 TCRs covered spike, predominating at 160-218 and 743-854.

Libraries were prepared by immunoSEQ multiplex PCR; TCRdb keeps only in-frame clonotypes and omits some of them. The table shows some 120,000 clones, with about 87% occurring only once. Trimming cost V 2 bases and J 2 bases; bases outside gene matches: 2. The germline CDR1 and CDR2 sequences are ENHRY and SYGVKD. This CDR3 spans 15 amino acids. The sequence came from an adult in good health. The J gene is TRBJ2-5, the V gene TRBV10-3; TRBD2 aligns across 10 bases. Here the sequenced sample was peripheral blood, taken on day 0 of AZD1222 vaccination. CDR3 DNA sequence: TGTGCCATCAGTGAGACTAGCGGGATACAAGAGACCCAGTACTTC. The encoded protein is CAISETSGIQETQYF.